This is a list of T cell receptor beta chains from one sample in a study of cytomegalovirus exposure and HLA in healthy donors. The repertoire was sequenced with immunoSEQ multiplex PCR; TCRdb's copy has only in-frame clones and lacks some. This sample yields 75,000 to 85,000 clones, of which 80% are seen a single time; 1.1% belongs to the top ten. The sequenced sample consisted of PBMCs. These receptors all stem from a male donor in good health and CMV-seronegative. Each CDR3 is given with its conserved first and last residue. The order of the fields is J gene, clone size, D gene, V gene, CDR3 DNA, CDR3 protein. A D gene is named only where the DNA matches it firmly. Rows give clone size only sometimes, using once, few, many, or a class for an expanded clone.

TRBJ2-5 | NA | TRBD2 | TRBV5-4 | TGTGCCAGCAGCCGTTCGACTAGCGCTTATAACCAAGAGACCCAGTACTTC | CASSRSTSAYNQETQYF
TRBJ2-7 | NA | TRBD1 | TRBV2 | TGTGCCAGCAGTGCAGTGTCCGGGACAGGATCCTACGAGCAGTACTTC | CASSAVSGTGSYEQYF
TRBJ2-1 | NA | NA | TRBV4-1 | TGCGCCAGCAGCCTTCGACTAGACAATGAGCAGTTCTTC | CASSLRLDNEQFF
TRBJ1-3 | few | NA | TRBV5-1 | TGCGCCAGCAGCTTGGCCCTAACAGAATCTGGAAACACCATATATTTT | CASSLALTESGNTIYF
TRBJ2-3 | NA | TRBD2 | TRBV7-9 | TGTGCCAGCAGCAACCCCTCTGGCGGGGGGATTAGCACAGATACGCAGTATTTT | CASSNPSGGGISTDTQYF
TRBJ1-3 | NA | NA | TRBV11-2 | TGTGCCAGCAGCTTACAGGTTGCTGGAAACACCATATATTTT | CASSLQVAGNTIYF
TRBJ2-3 | NA | TRBD2 | TRBV7-6 | TGTGCCAGCAGCGCGACTAGCGGGAGGGATACGCAGTATTTT | CASSATSGRDTQYF
TRBJ2-3 | NA | NA | TRBV7-6 | TGTGCCAGCAGCTTAGAGGGGCAGGCCAGGGGCACAGATACGCAGTATTTT | CASSLEGQARGTDTQYF
TRBJ2-3 | NA | NA | TRBV28 | TGTGCCAGCAGTGATACAGGGCATAGCACAGATACGCAGTATTTT | CASSDTGHSTDTQYF
TRBJ2-1 | NA | TRBD2 | TRBV2 | TGTGCCGGAAGCTACACCGGGACTAGCAGCAATGAGCAGTTCTTC | CAGSYTGTSSNEQFF
TRBJ2-1 | NA | TRBD1 | TRBV11-1 | TGTGCCAGCAGCTACCCGACAGGGGGTGGGAGTGAGCAGTTCTTC | CASSYPTGGGSEQFF
TRBJ2-7 | NA | NA | TRBV5-1 | TGCGCCAGCAGCTCCCAGACAGGACCCTACGAGCAGTACTTC | CASSSQTGPYEQYF
TRBJ1-5 | NA | NA | TRBV30 | TGTGCCTGGAGTCCCGGACAGAATCAGCCCCAGCATTTT | CAWSPGQNQPQHF
TRBJ1-1 | NA | TRBD1 | TRBV2 | TGTGCCAGCAGGTGGGACAGGGGTAACACTGAAGCTTTCTTT | CASRWDRGNTEAFF
TRBJ2-1 | NA | TRBD1 | TRBV27 | TGTGCCAGCAGTTCCACCGGGACAGGGGGGGTGAATGAGCAGTTCTTC | CASSSTGTGGVNEQFF
TRBJ2-1 | NA | NA | TRBV7-9 | TGTTCCAGCAGCCAGGGGAGAGGAGAGCAGTTCTTC | CSSSQGRGEQFF
TRBJ1-2 | NA | NA | TRBV5-4 | TGTGCCAGCAGCTCCCGGGACTATGGCTACACCTTC | CASSSRDYGYTF
TRBJ1-5 | once | TRBD1 | TRBV6-6 | TGTGCCAGCAGTGACCCTGGACAGGGTAGTCAGCCCCAGCATTTT | CASSDPGQGSQPQHF
TRBJ2-1 | NA | TRBD2 | TRBV13 | TGTGCCAGCAGCTTGGGGGGGATCGCCTACAATGAGCAGTTCTTC | CASSLGGIAYNEQFF
TRBJ1-2 | NA | TRBD1 | TRBV10-3 | TGTGCCATTTCTTTCCAAGGGACAGGGTTGAACATGAACTATGGCTACACCTTC | CAISFQGTGLNMNYGYTF
TRBJ2-1 | NA | NA | TRBV7-8 | TGTGCCAGCAGCTTAGTGGGAGGGGGGAATGAGCAGTTCTTC | CASSLVGGGNEQFF
TRBJ2-1 | NA | TRBD1 | TRBV11-3 | TGTGCCAGCAGCTCAGGGGGACAGGGGGCTGATGAGCAGTTCTTC | CASSSGGQGADEQFF
TRBJ1-5 | NA | TRBD1 | TRBV10-3 | TGTGCCATCAGTCCTGACAGGGATAGCAATCAGCCCCAGCATTTT | CAISPDRDSNQPQHF
TRBJ2-1 | NA | NA | TRBV13 | TGTGCCACAACCCATAGGTGGGGTCTGGGGAGCCCTGAGCAGTTCTTC | CATTHRWGLGSPEQFF
TRBJ2-1 | few | TRBD2 | TRBV4-1 | TGCGCCAGCAGCCGTGGACTAGCGGGGGGTAATGAGCAGTTCTTC | CASSRGLAGGNEQFF
TRBJ2-5 | once | NA | TRBV15 | TGTGCCACCAGTGGGACTTTCCAAGAGACCCAGTACTTC | CATSGTFQETQYF
TRBJ1-2 | NA | NA | TRBV6-1 | TGTGCCAGCAGTGAACTTTCAGGCGGGGTTGCGCGAAGGAGATATGGCTACACCTTC | CASSELSGGVARRRYGYTF
TRBJ2-3 | NA | NA | TRBV5-4 | TGTGCCAGCAGCTTGGTAGGTTGGGAGACAGATACGCAGTATTTT | CASSLVGWETDTQYF
TRBJ2-5 | NA | NA | TRBV2 | TGTGCCAGCAGTTACTACCAGTCACAAGAGACCCAGTACTTC | CASSYYQSQETQYF
TRBJ1-5 | NA | NA | TRBV28 | TGTGCCAGCAGTTTCCTCTCGGGGGGCGGGCAGCCCCAGCATTTT | CASSFLSGGGQPQHF
TRBJ1-2 | NA | NA | TRBV4-1 | TGCGCCAGCAGCCAAGCAGGACACACCCCTAGGGGCTACACCTTC | CASSQAGHTPRGYTF
TRBJ2-3 | NA | TRBD2 | TRBV7-6 | TGTGCCAGCAGCTTAGGACTAGCGGGAGTCGGGTCAGATACGCAGTATTTT | CASSLGLAGVGSDTQYF
TRBJ2-7 | NA | TRBD2 | TRBV18 | TGTGCCAGCTCACCACGACTAGCGGCTTCCCACGAGCAGTACTTC | CASSPRLAASHEQYF
TRBJ2-7 | NA | TRBD2 | TRBV29-1 | TGCAGCGTTGGAGCGGGAGACCACGAGCAGTACTTC | CSVGAGDHEQYF
TRBJ1-5 | NA | TRBD1 | TRBV19 | TGTGCCAGTAGTATGCCCCGACAGGGGACGGCAGGCCAGCCCCAGCATTTT | CASSMPRQGTAGQPQHF
TRBJ1-2 | NA | NA | TRBV2 | TGTGCTAGCACCCAAAGAACCGGGACAACTAACTATGGCTACACCTTC | CASTQRTGTTNYGYTF
TRBJ1-2 | NA | NA | TRBV2 | TGTGCCAGCAGTGAATTTCCCCAAAACTATGGCTACCCCTTC | CASSEFPQNYGYPF
TRBJ2-5 | NA | NA | TRBV7-8 | TGTGCCAGCAGCTTAGGGGCCGGTCGAACCCAAGAGACCCAGTACTTC | CASSLGAGRTQETQYF
TRBJ1-4 | NA | TRBD1 | TRBV5-4 | TGTGCCAGCAGCCTACAGGGGGCTAATGAAAAACTGTTTTTT | CASSLQGANEKLFF
TRBJ2-5 | NA | TRBD2 | TRBV5-1 | TGCGCCAGCAGCAAGCGGGAGCGAGAGACCCAGTACTTC | CASSKRERETQYF